This TCR beta chain was recorded in a study of cytomegalovirus exposure and HLA in healthy donors (dated by TCRdb to the late 2010s). Study-level background: An earlier analysis of 587 of the donors reported 276 Gb of sequence data and approximately 120 million unique TCR beta sequences obtained from about 170 million T cells. Both class I and class II loci were covered by HLA typing, at four-digit resolution. Donor age, sex, ethnicity and CMV serostatus were compiled together with the repertoire data. In a later genetic analysis, genome-wide SNP genotypes for about three fifths of the 666 donors were used, and that subset was treated as a discovery cohort. Rather than using new phenotypic data, the later analysis identified candidate immune exposures from TCR beta sequences and from how often those sequences occurred across donors. Of the roughly 410 genotyped donors, 81% were placed in the genetic ancestry cluster associated with self-reported Caucasian donors. Among about 400 genotyped donors of the cohort, an average of approximately 220,000 unique TCR beta nucleotide sequences was sequenced per donor, of which 15% to 20% were non-productive. To predict cytomegalovirus infection status, the study combined high-throughput TCR immunosequencing, statistical association of individual TCRs with disease status, and machine learning. Typing coverage differed by locus: A, B, C, DRB1 and DQB1 were typed in roughly 620-640 donors, DQA1 in 500 to 550, DPA1 in 606, and DPB1 in roughly 470. The aim of the study was to test whether cataloging public T cell receptors could identify signatures of past pathogen exposure. Roughly five DR-DQ haplotypes were handled as single units for association and clustering, since linkage in the cohort was strong. A later analysis re-analyzed previously published TCR beta repertoires from approximately 670 donors and added high-resolution HLA genotyping to study TCR occurrence patterns. To decide whether each TCR beta V gene segment behaved as functional or pseudogenic, an earlier analysis of fewer than 750 of the donors relied on high-throughput TCR beta sequencing. Every discovery cohort repertoire had been produced on one sequencing platform. Besides the first cohort of approximately 670 subjects, a separate validation cohort made up of roughly 130 different subjects was used. An early release covering more than 500 HLA-typed donors comprised 250 to 350 gigabases of sequencing data and around 86 million unique TCR sequences. The study profiled the T cell repertoires of about 720 subjects by immunosequencing and related them to cytomegalovirus serostatus. General findings and caveats noted by the study authors: A further reported finding was that TCR beta sequences accurately predicted the HLA-A and HLA-B alleles for most subjects in the first cohort. In a later analysis, several top co-occurrence clusters were reported to appear linked to parvovirus B19, influenza, CMV and Epstein-Barr virus. The only immune exposure information available for the cohort was CMV serostatus. Compared with the roughly 670-donor mean, donors in an Asian-associated ancestry cluster had fewer N-insertions in productive TCRs, according to a later genetic analysis. According to the authors, the approach could potentially be generalized to other disease states and immunological phenotypes. In a later analysis, some 18,000 TCR beta sequences were associated with specific HLA alleles at a false discovery rate of 0.05. Strong co-occurrence of HLA alleles, especially DR and DQ, made assigning TCR associations to individual alleles difficult. According to a later analysis, TCR association rates differed among HLA loci, with DRB1 alleles showing the most associated TCRs and HLA-C alleles showing the fewest. The classifier was reported to diagnose cytomegalovirus status with high specificity and sensitivity in both the original cohort and the validation cohort. The sequencing pipeline was judged likely to have produced a cluster of highly shared sequence variants as a technical artifact. In an earlier analysis of fewer than 700 of the donors, most TCR beta V segments appeared in productive rearrangements about 90% or about 30% of the time, broadly matching IMGT annotations. Compared with equally common non-associated chains, HLA-associated TCR beta chains in a later analysis were more clonally expanded and had lower generation probabilities. In vitro tests confirmed that a few of the cytomegalovirus-associated TCR beta chains recognize cytomegalovirus antigens. Because HLA typing was missing for some donors at each locus, association tests included only the typed subset. Most TCR sequences were observed very rarely across donors, whereas some public TCRs were present in many individuals. According to a later analysis, most CMV-associated TCR beta chains appeared to be HLA-restricted, and the HLA associations seemed to be driven largely by CMV exposure. Because counts were too low, about 18 rarely observed V segments, including chromosome 9 orphons, were excluded from the earlier analysis of some 590 of the donors. In this cohort, only TCR beta chains were sequenced, and detectable features were limited by the absence of alpha or paired-chain data. The study listed 164 TCR beta chains as associated with cytomegalovirus. Linkage disequilibrium might explain the correlated functional status among segregating V segments, but an unknown experimental factor could not be excluded. Some IMGT-functional V segments, including TRBV6-2 and TRBV6-3, could not be told apart with the 87-base-pair reads, so those segments were excluded. An association between a missense DCLRE1C variant and V-gene and J-gene trimming of TCR beta chains was found in a later genetic analysis and replicated in an independent cohort. Roughly uniform sequencing depth across donors was assumed in presence/absence analyses, although this assumption may not hold.

The junction carries 19 bases between V and J, which are trimmed by 5 bases and 1 base respectively. From a lookup of the germline V gene, CDR1 and CDR2 are SGHRS and YFSETQ. The CDR3 runs 16 amino acids, cysteine and phenylalanine included. The entry retains the CDR3 DNA only, 48 bases that are in frame from base 1. The cohort was made up of around 720 healthy bone marrow donors. At the time of sampling, every cohort member was nominally healthy, though immune exposures that went unrecorded were likely present. The donor tested CMV seronegative, placing the donor among the approximately 400 seronegative members of the cohort. A peripheral blood sample was provided by each donor, and peripheral blood mononuclear cells were used for TCR beta sequencing. The Qiagen DNeasy Blood Extraction Kit was used to extract genomic DNA from the blood cell samples. About this clone: It has no known antigen specificity. The sample holds no much larger clone one base away, and base qualities are not on file.

The method was the immunoSEQ multiplex PCR assay. The multiplex PCR relied on a mix of 60 forward primers for TCR Vbeta segments and 13 reverse primers for TCR Jbeta segments. The CDR3 region of rearranged TCR beta genes was amplified from genomic DNA with a multiplex PCR assay. The amplified TCR beta libraries were sequenced on the Illumina HiSeq System as 87-base-pair reads. Per the authors' processing: In a later analysis, tens of millions of unique TCR beta chains were counted across the roughly 700 repertoires, and roughly 11 million of these chains were shared by at least two donors. Raw reads were error-corrected and collapsed into unique sequences with a nearest-neighbor algorithm that merged closely related sequences to remove PCR and sequencing errors. Alignment of CDR3 sequences to IMGT reference sequences was used to assign V, D and J gene segments. For a sequence to be retained, at least a six-nucleotide match to both a V gene segment and a J gene segment was required. A rearrangement was called productive if the CDR3 had no stop codons and remained in frame with V and J, and every other rearrangement was called non-productive. Following IMGT convention, CDR3 was defined as the stretch from the second conserved V-encoded cysteine up to the conserved J-encoded phenylalanine. The earlier analysis of about 560 of the donors excluded any sequence lacking an unambiguous match to a single V gene segment. In an earlier analysis of some 590 of the donors, V segments were called functional above 56.7% productive rearrangements and were called segregating when the between-donor standard deviation exceeded 5%. A statistical classification framework was built to diagnose cytomegalovirus status from the catalog of TCR beta chain sequences. V and J gene assignment, in a later analysis, came from comparing TCR nucleotide sequences with IMGT/GENE-DB human TR gene sequences. A later analysis assigned CDR3 sequences and most-parsimonious VDJ recombination scenarios with the TCRdist pipeline. In a later analysis, each TCR beta chain was defined by its CDR3 amino acid sequence together with its V-gene family, and reads lacking a unique V-gene family were excluded. A later analysis removed nearly 600 highly shared, low-generation-probability nucleotide sequences to deal with suspected cross-contamination and a sequencing artifact. In a later analysis, a clonal expansion index for each public chain was calculated from normalized within-repertoire ranks of inferred template counts. In a later analysis, generation probabilities were computed with a VDJ recombination model fitted to out-of-frame rearrangements, and the resulting probabilities were checked against IGoR. A later analysis scored TCR-TCR, TCR-HLA and TCR-CMV co-occurrence with hypergeometric tests, applying a repertoire-size bias correction to TCR pairs. In a later analysis, false discovery rates were estimated by permuting HLA or CMV assignments 20 times. In a later analysis, co-occurring TCRs were grouped using DBSCAN, with TCRdist sequence similarity added in when clustering inside HLA-allele-positive subsets. Co-occurrence clustering excluded repertoires with fewer than 30,000 or more than 120,000 public chains, plus five with anomalous nucleotide sharing. As stored in TCRdb, this immuneACCESS dataset retains in-frame rearrangements with V and J assigned. A fraction of the clones does not appear; measured against another copy, unresolved V genes explain less than half of the discrepancy, and the remainder lacks a known reason. Clone size and V and J calls were adopted from that table, with D and trimming inferred from the DNA. The sample records 150,000 to 200,000 clones, around 78% of which are singletons. The top ten constitute around 1.9% of the sample.

Sequencing input: PBMCs. This TCR was sampled from a man aged 25 to 45 in good health and CMV-seronegative. The rearranged chain carries TRBV5-1 and TRBJ2-7, and possibly TRBD1, on 5 matching bases. The CDR3 reads as follows: CASRSYLSTGSYEQYF. In nucleotides, the sequence is TGCGCCAGCAGGTCCTACCTGTCTACAGGATCCTACGAGCAGTACTTC.